Following are 16 T cell receptor beta chains from one sample sequenced in a study of PD-1 blockade in mismatch repair-deficient tumors. The method was immunoSEQ multiplex PCR; TCRdb's version includes in-frame clones alone and lacks a portion of them. The profile shows 95,000 to 150,000 clones, about 88% of them singletons. Sequenced here: peripheral blood, sampled 44 weeks after starting pembrolizumab. The receptors here all came from an adult with mismatch repair-deficient cancer.

This clone was seen a few times. The rearrangement links TRBV27 to TRBJ1-4; the D gene is possibly TRBD1 (6 bases). Looked up from germline, CDR1 is MNHEY and CDR2 is SMNVEV (reference sequence). This CDR3 spans 16 amino acids. Trimming cost V 5 bases and J 1 base, with 14 bases left between them. CDR3 protein: CASSRRDTLTNEKLFF. CDR3 sequence (DNA): TGTGCCAGCAGTCGGCGGGACACTTTAACTAATGAAAAACTGTTTTTT.

This rearrangement joins TRBV19 to TRBJ1-2; D is ambiguous. The CDR3 is made up of 14 amino acids. Per germline, CDR1 LNHDA and CDR2 SQIVND (reference sequence). V lost 2 bases and J 4 bases, leaving 11 bases between the germline ends. The CDR3 loop is CASSITLQFYGYTF. DNA of the CDR3: TGTGCCAGTAGTATAACCCTCCAGTTCTATGGCTACACCTTC.

V is TRBV27 and J is TRBJ1-1, with D tentatively TRBD1 (5 bases). The CDR3 sequence is 13 residues long. Germline lookup yields CDR1 MNHEY and CDR2 SMNVEV (reference sequence). Trimming left V 6 bases short and J 2 bases short, with 10 bases between. The CDR3 DNA reads as TGTGCCAGCAGACTTGGGGGTAACACTGAAGCTTTCTTT. It is translated as CASRLGGNTEAFF.

CDR3 nucleotide sequence: TGTGCCAGCAGCTTTAGGGGTGAGTCCTACGAGCAGTACTTC. Its translation is CASSFRGESYEQYF. The chain carries TRBV5-4 and TRBJ2-7, with a possible D match to TRBD1 (5 bases). V lost 2 bases, J lost 1 base, and 10 bases lay in between. Germline V gene sequence: CDR1 SGHNT, CDR2 YYREEE (reference sequence). The CDR3 contains 14 residues.

This clone appeared once. The V gene is TRBV19, the J gene TRBJ2-6, with 7 bases aligning to TRBD2. CDR1 and CDR2 (germline): LNHDA, SQIVND (reference sequence). The CDR3 extends over 17 amino acids. J gave up 1 base and V 2 bases, and 5 bases lay outside the gene matches. CDR3 DNA: TGTGCCAGTAGTATACCGGGACTAACGTCTGGGGCCAACGTCCTGACTTTC. It translates to CASSIPGLTSGANVLTF.

This rearrangement joins TRBV25-1 to TRBJ2-3, with 10 nucleotides matching TRBD1. This CDR3 region has 15 residues. With V trimmed by 3 bases and J by 4 bases, 4 bases remained unmatched. CDR1 is MGHDK and CDR2 is SYGVNS in the germline V gene. CDR3 in DNA: TGTGCCAGCAGTGAGGGGACAGGGGACTCAGATACGCAGTATTTT. It yields the protein CASSEGTGDSDTQYF.

The chain joins TRBV19 to TRBJ2-1; D not certain. CDR1 and CDR2 (germline): LNHDA, SQIVND (reference sequence). Deletions cut 5 bases from V and 7 bases from J, with 12 bases between. This CDR3 region has 13 residues. The CDR3 DNA reads TGTGCCAGTAGTTCCTTCATCGGGAATGAGCAGTTCTTC. Its protein product is CASSSFIGNEQFF. Full variable domain (rest looked up from reference TRBV19 and TRBJ2-1): DGGITQSPKYLFRKEGQNVTLSCEQNLNHDAMYWYRQDPGQGLRLIYYSQIVNDFQKGDIAEGYSVSREKKESFPLTVTSAQKNPTAFYLCASSSFIGNEQFFGPGTRLTVL.

V usage is TRBV6-5 and J usage is TRBJ2-5; D remains unclear. Trimming took off 2 bases at V and 8 bases at J, with 15 bases between the two ends. The germline gives CDR1 MNHEY, CDR2 SVGAGI. This CDR3 region has 14 residues. CDR3 protein: CASSYGRQEGTQYF. The CDR3 DNA follows: TGTGCCAGCAGTTACGGGCGTCAGGAAGGCACCCAGTACTTC.

The chain uses TRBV6-5 and TRBJ1-2; 7 nucleotides match TRBD1. The CDR3 length is 15 residues. Germline trimming cut 2 bases from V and 3 bases from J; bases unmatched to any gene: 6. CDR1 and CDR2 (germline): MNHEY, SVGAGI. The CDR3 spells CASSYRQGKDYGYTF. The DNA for the CDR3 is TGTGCCAGCAGTTACCGACAGGGAAAGGACTATGGCTACACCTTC.

The chain uses TRBV4-1 and TRBJ2-2, with D maybe TRBD1 (6 bases). With 4 bases removed from V and 7 bases from J, the gap between germline ends came to 22 bases. This CDR3 spans 17 amino acids. Germline CDR1 MGHRA, CDR2 YSYEKL. CDR3 protein: CASSRATLQGNNGELFF. The CDR3 nucleotides read TGCGCCAGCAGCCGAGCAACCCTACAGGGTAATAACGGGGAGCTGTTTTTT.

V usage is TRBV6-1 and J usage is TRBJ2-6; a weak D match, TRBD1 (6 bases). In germline, CDR1 is MNHNS, CDR2 SASEGT. This CDR3 is 15 amino acids long. V was clipped by 8 bases and J by 3 bases, with 14 bases between them. CDR3 residues: CASLRRGSGANVLTF. The CDR3 DNA is TGTGCCAGCTTGAGAAGGGGGAGTGGGGCCAACGTCCTGACTTTC.

This clone has just one count. The gene calls are TRBV4-1 and TRBJ2-7, with unresolved D. V was clipped by 0 bases and J by 2 bases, with 11 bases between them. In germline, CDR1 is MGHRA, CDR2 YSYEKL. This CDR3 contains 15 residues. CDR3 region: CASSQDGWDPYEQYF. The CDR3 DNA is TGCGCCAGCAGCCAAGACGGGTGGGATCCCTACGAGCAGTACTTC.

The J gene is TRBJ2-1, the V gene TRBV6-5, with D tentatively TRBD1 or TRBD2 (5 bases each). The CDR3 extends over 14 amino acids. Per the germline V gene, CDR1 is MNHEY and CDR2 is SVGAGI. V shed 2 bases and J shed 7 bases, with 12 bases lying between them. Here the CDR3 DNA reads TGTGCCAGCAGTTACGCGGGCCAGGGAAATGAGCAGTTCTTC. This sequence encodes CASSYAGQGNEQFF.

The rearrangement links TRBV7-2 to TRBJ2-7; D perhaps matches TRBD1 (6 bases). Trimming shortened V by 8 bases and J by 2 bases, and 16 bases separated the two germline ends. The germline V gene has CDR1 SGHTA and CDR2 FQGNSA. This CDR3 is built from 14 residues. The CDR3 DNA sequence: TGTGCCAGCGGATGGTACAGGGTTCCCTACGAGCAGTACTTC. It specifies CASGWYRVPYEQYF.

This sequence joins TRBV25-1 and TRBJ2-3, with 9 bases fitting TRBD2. Germline CDR1 and CDR2: MGHDK and SYGVNS. The CDR3 is 15 residues long. J gave up 2 bases and V 8 bases, and 8 bases lay outside the gene matches. The CDR3 DNA reads as TGTGCCAGCCGAACTTCTAGCGGGACCACAGATACGCAGTATTTT. Translation: CASRTSSGTTDTQYF.

As DNA, the CDR3 is TGTGCCAGCAGCTTGGGACAGGGGAGGGACGAGCAGTACTTC. It encodes CASSLGQGRDEQYF. This chain links TRBV5-4 with TRBJ2-7; D is possibly TRBD1 (8 bases). Germline V gene data show CDR1 as SGHNT and CDR2 as YYREEE (reference sequence). V was clipped by 0 bases and J by 5 bases, with 12 bases between them. CDR3 length: 14 amino acids.